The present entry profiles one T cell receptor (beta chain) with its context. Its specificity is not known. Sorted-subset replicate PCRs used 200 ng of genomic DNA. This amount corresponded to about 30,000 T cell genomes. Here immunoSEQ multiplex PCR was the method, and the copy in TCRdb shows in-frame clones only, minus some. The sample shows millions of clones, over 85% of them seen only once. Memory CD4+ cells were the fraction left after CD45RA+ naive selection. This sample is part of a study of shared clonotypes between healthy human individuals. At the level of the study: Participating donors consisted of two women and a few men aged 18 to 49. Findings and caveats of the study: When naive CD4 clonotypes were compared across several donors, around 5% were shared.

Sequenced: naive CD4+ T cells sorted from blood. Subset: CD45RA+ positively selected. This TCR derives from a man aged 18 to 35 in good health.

In DNA, the CDR3 is TGTGCCAGTAGTACGGGCAGCGTGAACACCGGGGAGCTGTTTTTT. It encodes CASSTGSVNTGELFF. The chain carries TRBV19 and TRBJ2-2; D gene unclear. The germline CDR1 and CDR2 sequences are LNHDA and SQIVND (reference sequence). This CDR3 has 15 residues. V dropped 4 bases and J dropped 1 base, with 10 bases sitting between them.